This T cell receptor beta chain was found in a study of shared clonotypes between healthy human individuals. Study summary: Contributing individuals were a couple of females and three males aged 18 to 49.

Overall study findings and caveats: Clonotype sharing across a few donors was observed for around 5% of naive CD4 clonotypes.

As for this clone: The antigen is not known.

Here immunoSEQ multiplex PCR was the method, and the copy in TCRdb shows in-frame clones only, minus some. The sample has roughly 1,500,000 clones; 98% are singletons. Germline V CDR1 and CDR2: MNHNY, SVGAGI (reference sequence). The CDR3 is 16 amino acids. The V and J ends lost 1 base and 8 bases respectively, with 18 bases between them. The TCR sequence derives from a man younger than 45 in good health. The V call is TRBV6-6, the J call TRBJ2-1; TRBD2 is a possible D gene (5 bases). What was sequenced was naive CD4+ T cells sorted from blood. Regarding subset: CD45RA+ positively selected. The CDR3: CASSYLSGKGGDEQFF. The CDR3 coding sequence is TGTGCCAGCAGTTACTTATCCGGGAAGGGTGGGGATGAGCAGTTCTTC.